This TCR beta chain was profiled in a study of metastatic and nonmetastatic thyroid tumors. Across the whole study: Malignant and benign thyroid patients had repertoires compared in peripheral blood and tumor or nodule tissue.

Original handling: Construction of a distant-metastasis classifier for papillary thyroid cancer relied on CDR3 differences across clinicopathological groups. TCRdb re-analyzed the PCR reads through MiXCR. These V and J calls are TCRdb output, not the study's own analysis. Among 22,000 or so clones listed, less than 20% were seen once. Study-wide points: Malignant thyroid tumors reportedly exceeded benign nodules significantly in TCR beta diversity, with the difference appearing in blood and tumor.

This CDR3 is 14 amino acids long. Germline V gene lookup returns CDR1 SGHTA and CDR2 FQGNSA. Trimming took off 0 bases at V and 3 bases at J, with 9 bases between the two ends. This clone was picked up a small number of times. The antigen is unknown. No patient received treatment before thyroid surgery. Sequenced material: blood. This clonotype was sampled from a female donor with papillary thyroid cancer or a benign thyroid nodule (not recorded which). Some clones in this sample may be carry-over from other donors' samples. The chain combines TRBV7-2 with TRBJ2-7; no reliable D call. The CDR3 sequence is CASSLAVTYYEQYF. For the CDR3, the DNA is TGTGCCAGCAGCTTAGCGGTTACATACTACGAGCAGTACTTC.